This TCR beta chain was found in a study of blood T cells in healthy people across ages. General observations from the study: The fall in TCR beta diversity per million T cells was roughly linear with age. Researchers judged that diversity estimates from one million T cells fell short of true values.

The CDR3 covers 15 residues. The germline gives CDR1 SGHRS, CDR2 YFSETQ. Turning to this clonotype: The antigen remains undetermined.

Isolated PBMCs totaled at least 6.5 million in each sample. Using a J-beta primer mix together with a sample-barcoded 5' primer, a second PCR was run for roughly 6 to 12 cycles. TCRdb re-called the 5' RACE reads with MiXCR, one entry per CDR3 protein. The sample includes 800,000 or so distinct CDR3 sequences, just under 25% of them seen just once. This sample also appeared in a second study, on T cells of mothers and their children.

The sequencing sample was made of blood. The clonotype originates from a boy between 5 and 17 years old in good health. V is TRBV5-1 and J is TRBJ2-1, with TRBD2 matching 10 bases. TRBJ2-5 explains the end of the DNA better; the J call may be wrong. CDR3 loop: CASSLVGTSVETQYF. The DNA for the CDR3 is TGCGCCAGCAGCTTGGTCGGGACTAGCGTCGAGACCCAGTACTTC.